This is a list of T cell receptor beta chains from one sample in a study of blood T cell repertoires in COVID-19. TCRdb keeps only in-frame clones here, not all; method: immunoSEQ multiplex PCR. The sample has hundreds of thousands of clones; 70% to 90% are singletons. Sequencing used peripheral blood. The receptor source for this set is a woman between 25 and 40 years old with COVID-19, enrolled during active disease. CDR3s leave out the opening cysteine and the closing phenylalanine or tryptophan.

cdr3_aa: ASSPSRRDYTEAF
v_call: TRBV18
j_call: TRBJ1-1

cdr3_aa: ASSYSSGGKSTDTQY
v_call: TRBV6-2/TRBV6-3
j_call: TRBJ2-3

cdr3_aa: ASSIPSAGTEAF
v_call: TRBV19
j_call: TRBJ1-1

cdr3_aa: SASPPLH
v_call: TRBV20-1
j_call: TRBJ1-6

cdr3_aa: ASSVRPQGILSDTQY
v_call: TRBV7-9
j_call: TRBJ2-3

cdr3_aa: ASSSRGGRNTIY
v_call: TRBV19
j_call: TRBJ1-3

cdr3_aa: ASSQDPRGGLPQY
v_call: TRBV4-1
j_call: TRBJ2-3

cdr3_aa: ASYSGNSYNEQF
v_call: TRBV10-2
j_call: TRBJ2-1

cdr3_aa: ASSFGDSRNQPQH
v_call: TRBV7-2
j_call: TRBJ1-5

cdr3_aa: ASRALQGDQETQY
v_call: TRBV6-4
j_call: TRBJ2-5

cdr3_aa: SVEDPRGWDYGYT
v_call: TRBV29-1
j_call: TRBJ1-2

cdr3_aa: ASSLAGPTTDTQY
v_call: TRBV5-1
j_call: TRBJ2-3

cdr3_aa: ASSLGGQGIFTEAF
v_call: TRBV7-8
j_call: TRBJ1-1

cdr3_aa: ATGGLGTTSTDTQY
v_call: TRBV10-3
j_call: TRBJ2-3

cdr3_aa: ASSYPRQGAIQPQH
v_call: TRBV6-2/TRBV6-3
j_call: TRBJ1-5

cdr3_aa: ASSLVYRTQETQY
v_call: TRBV7-9
j_call: TRBJ2-5

cdr3_aa: ASSSRTGPNSPLH
v_call: TRBV7-2
j_call: TRBJ1-6

cdr3_aa: ASSPDRGRREQY
v_call: TRBV3-1/TRBV3-2
j_call: TRBJ2-7

cdr3_aa: ASSLATGRLAGHQETQY
v_call: TRBV11-3
j_call: TRBJ2-5

cdr3_aa: SVVGRSTDTQY
v_call: TRBV29-1
j_call: TRBJ2-3

cdr3_aa: ASSQEGDRVQGYT
v_call: TRBV4-1
j_call: TRBJ1-2

cdr3_aa: ASSLGSGRGTEAF
v_call: TRBV11-3
j_call: TRBJ1-1

cdr3_aa: ASSPIGQGYVDTQY
v_call: TRBV27
j_call: TRBJ2-3

cdr3_aa: ASSSYYNMGRRELNTGELF
v_call: TRBV6-2/TRBV6-3
j_call: TRBJ2-2

cdr3_aa: ASTGQGGTDTQY
v_call: TRBV5-5
j_call: TRBJ2-3

cdr3_aa: AREGGQENTGELF
v_call: TRBV25-1
j_call: TRBJ2-2

cdr3_aa: ASSDREGGYEQY
v_call: TRBV28
j_call: TRBJ2-7

cdr3_aa: ASSLGQVYEQY
v_call: TRBV27
j_call: TRBJ2-7

cdr3_aa: ASSYSGEGNSPLH
v_call: TRBV6-5
j_call: TRBJ1-6

cdr3_aa: AWSAVARYT
v_call: TRBV30
j_call: TRBJ1-2

cdr3_aa: ASSQVIGRGQPQH
v_call: TRBV4-3
j_call: TRBJ1-5

cdr3_aa: ASSLGWGPYNEQF
v_call: TRBV7-9
j_call: TRBJ2-1

cdr3_aa: ASSISGNTDTQY
v_call: TRBV19
j_call: TRBJ2-3

cdr3_aa: ASSTGVGNQPQH
v_call: TRBV28
j_call: TRBJ1-5

cdr3_aa: ASRAGQGLNQPQH
v_call: TRBV6-5
j_call: TRBJ1-5

cdr3_aa: ASSWTSVGQETQY
v_call: TRBV7-2
j_call: TRBJ2-5

cdr3_aa: ASSLLATDTQY
v_call: TRBV12-3/TRBV12-4
j_call: TRBJ2-3

cdr3_aa: AISETGQGVGNQPQH
v_call: TRBV10-3
j_call: TRBJ1-5